The sequence of this TCR beta chain was determined in a study of cytomegalovirus exposure and HLA in healthy donors. Study context: Per a later analysis, the approximately 690 first-cohort and about 120 validation repertoires shared one platform. Findings and limits, study-wide: Cytomegalovirus status, reportedly, was diagnosed with high specificity and sensitivity by the classifier. Rare sequences made up most TCRs, while some public TCRs were found in many donors.

The data were produced by immunoSEQ multiplex PCR, yet TCRdb's version contains in-frame clones alone and is incomplete. The sample carries about 220,000 clones, 85% to 90% recorded once. The length of the CDR3 is 15 residues. In germline, CDR1 is MNHNY, CDR2 SVGAGI (reference sequence). V was pared by 4 bases and J by 7 bases, with 9 bases of the junction left unmatched. For this clone: Its specificity is unknown.

Sample: PBMCs. V and J are TRBV6-6 and TRBJ2-1, with TRBD1 identical over 8 bases. This receptor was obtained from a man between 18 and 29 years old in good health and CMV-seronegative. Here the CDR3 DNA reads TGTGCCAGCAGTTTAGCCGGGACAGGAATAAATGAGCAGTTCTTC. Protein sequence: CASSLAGTGINEQFF.